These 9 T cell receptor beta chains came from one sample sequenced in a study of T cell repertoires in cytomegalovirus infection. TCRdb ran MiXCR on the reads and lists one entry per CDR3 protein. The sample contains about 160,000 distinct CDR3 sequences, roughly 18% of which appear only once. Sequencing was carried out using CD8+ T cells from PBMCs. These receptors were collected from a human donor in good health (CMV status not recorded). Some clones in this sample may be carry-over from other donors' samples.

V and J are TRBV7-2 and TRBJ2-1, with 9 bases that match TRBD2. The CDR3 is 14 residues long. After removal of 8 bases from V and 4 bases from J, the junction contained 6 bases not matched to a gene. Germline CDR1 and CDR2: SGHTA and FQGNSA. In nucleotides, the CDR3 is TGTGCCAGCCAGCGGCGGGAGGGTTACAATGAGCAGTTCTTC. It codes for CASQRREGYNEQFF.

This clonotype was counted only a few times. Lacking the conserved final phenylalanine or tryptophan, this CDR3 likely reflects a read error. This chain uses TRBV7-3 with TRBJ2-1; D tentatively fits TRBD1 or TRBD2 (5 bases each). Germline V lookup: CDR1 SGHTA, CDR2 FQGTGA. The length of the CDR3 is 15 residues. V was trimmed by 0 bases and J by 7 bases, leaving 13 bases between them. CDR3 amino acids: CASSLTRGPLNEQFV. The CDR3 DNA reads TGTGCCAGCAGCTTAACGAGGGGCCCCCTAAATGAGCAGTTCGTC.

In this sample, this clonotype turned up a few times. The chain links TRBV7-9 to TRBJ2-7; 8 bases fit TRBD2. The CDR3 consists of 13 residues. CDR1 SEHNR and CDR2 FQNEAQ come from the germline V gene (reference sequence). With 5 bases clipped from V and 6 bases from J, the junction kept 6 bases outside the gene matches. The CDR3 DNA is TGTGCCAGCAGCCTCCCGGGGGGGCGCGAGCAGTACTTC. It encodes CASSLPGGREQYF.

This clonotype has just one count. The CDR3 reads CASSPRGLISKSTEAFF. The CDR3 DNA follows: TGTGCCAGCTCACCGCGGGGCCTTATATCGAAAAGTACTGAAGCTTTCTTT. The V and J genes are TRBV18 and TRBJ1-1; TRBD1 is a possible D gene (5 bases). V lost 3 bases and J 5 bases, leaving 22 bases between the germline ends. The CDR3 runs 17 residues. Germline values: CDR1 KGHSH, CDR2 LQKENI.

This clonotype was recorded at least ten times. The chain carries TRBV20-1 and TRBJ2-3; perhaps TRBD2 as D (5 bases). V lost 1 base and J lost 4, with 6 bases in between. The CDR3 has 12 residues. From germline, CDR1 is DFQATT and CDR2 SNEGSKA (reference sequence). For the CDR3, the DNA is TGCAGTGCTAGAGCCGGGGCAGATACGCAGTATTTT. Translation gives CSARAGADTQYF.

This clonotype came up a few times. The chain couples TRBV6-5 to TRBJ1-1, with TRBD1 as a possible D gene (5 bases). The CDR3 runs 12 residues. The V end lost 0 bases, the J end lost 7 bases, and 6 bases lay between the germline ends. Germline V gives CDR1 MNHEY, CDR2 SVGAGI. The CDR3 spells CASSYSGLEAFF. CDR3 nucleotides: TGTGCCAGCAGTTACTCGGGGCTTGAAGCTTTCTTT.

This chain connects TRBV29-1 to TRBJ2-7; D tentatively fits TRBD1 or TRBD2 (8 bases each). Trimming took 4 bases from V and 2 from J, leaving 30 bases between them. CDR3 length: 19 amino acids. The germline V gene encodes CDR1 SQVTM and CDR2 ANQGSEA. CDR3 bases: TGCAGCGTTGGCGGGGGCGGCAGGGGGCTTTCGGGAGGGCCCTACGAGCAGTACTTC. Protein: CSVGGGGRGLSGGPYEQYF.

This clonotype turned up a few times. The CDR3 is CASSSTLSAGGMEQYF. As DNA, the CDR3 is TGTGCCAGCAGCTCTACCCTCTCCGCGGGAGGCATGGAGCAGTACTTC. The gene calls are TRBV7-9 and TRBJ2-7; 8 nucleotides line up with TRBD2. The V gene end was trimmed by 4 bases and the J gene end by 7 bases; junction bases not matched to a gene: 15. Germline V gene lookup returns CDR1 SEHNR and CDR2 FQNEAQ (reference sequence). The CDR3 consists of 16 residues.

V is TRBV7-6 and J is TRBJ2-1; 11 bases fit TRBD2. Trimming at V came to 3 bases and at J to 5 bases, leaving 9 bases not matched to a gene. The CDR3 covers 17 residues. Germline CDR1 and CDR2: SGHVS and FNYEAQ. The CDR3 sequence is CASSLRTSGSWDNEQFF. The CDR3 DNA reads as TGTGCCAGCAGCTTGAGAACTAGCGGGAGTTGGGACAATGAGCAGTTCTTC.